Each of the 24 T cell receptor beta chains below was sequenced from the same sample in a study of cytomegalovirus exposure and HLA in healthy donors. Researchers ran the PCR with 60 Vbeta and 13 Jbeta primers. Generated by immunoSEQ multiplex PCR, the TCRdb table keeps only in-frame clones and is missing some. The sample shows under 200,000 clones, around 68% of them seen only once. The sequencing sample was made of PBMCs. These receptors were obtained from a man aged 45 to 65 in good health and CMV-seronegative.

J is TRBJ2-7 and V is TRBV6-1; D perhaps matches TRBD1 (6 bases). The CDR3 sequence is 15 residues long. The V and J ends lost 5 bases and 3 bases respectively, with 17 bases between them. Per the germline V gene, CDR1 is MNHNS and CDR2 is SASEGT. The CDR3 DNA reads TGTGCCAGCAGTCTCCCTTTGAGGACAGTCTACGAGCAGTACTTC. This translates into CASSLPLRTVYEQYF.

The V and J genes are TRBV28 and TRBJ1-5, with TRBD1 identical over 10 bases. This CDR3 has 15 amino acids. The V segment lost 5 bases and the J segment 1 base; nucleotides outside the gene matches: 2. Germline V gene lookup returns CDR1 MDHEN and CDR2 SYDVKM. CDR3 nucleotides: TGTGCCAGCAGTGACAGGGGGCCGAGCAATCAGCCCCAGCATTTT. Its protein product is CASSDRGPSNQPQHF.

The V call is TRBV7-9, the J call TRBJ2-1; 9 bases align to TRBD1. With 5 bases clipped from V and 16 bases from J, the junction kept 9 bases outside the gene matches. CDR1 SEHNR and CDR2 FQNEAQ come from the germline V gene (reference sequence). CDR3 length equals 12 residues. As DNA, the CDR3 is TGTGCCAGCAGCCAACCGTCGGGACAGGGTTTCTTC. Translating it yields CASSQPSGQGFF.

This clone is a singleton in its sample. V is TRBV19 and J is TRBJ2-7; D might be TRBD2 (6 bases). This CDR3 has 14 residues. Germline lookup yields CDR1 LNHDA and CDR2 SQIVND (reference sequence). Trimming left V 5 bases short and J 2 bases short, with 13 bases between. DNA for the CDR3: TGTGCCAGTAGTCCGGGACTGAAAACCTACGAGCAGTACTTC. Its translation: CASSPGLKTYEQYF.

DNA for the CDR3: TGTGCCACCAGCAGAGAGGGAGGCTTCTCCTACGAGCAGTACTTC. It specifies CATSREGGFSYEQYF. The rearrangement links TRBV15 to TRBJ2-7; maybe TRBD2 (6 bases). The CDR3 has 15 residues. The V gene lost 0 bases and the J gene lost 0 bases, with 9 bases spanning the gap. CDR1 is LNHNV, CDR2 YYDKDF, per germline (reference sequence). The whole variable domain, remainder taken from reference TRBV15 and TRBJ2-7, is DAMVIQNPRYQVTQFGKPVTLSCSQTLNHNVMYWYQQKSSQAPKLLFHYYDKDFNNEADTPDNFQSRRPNTSFCFLDIRSPGLGDTAMYLCATSREGGFSYEQYFGPGTRLTVT.

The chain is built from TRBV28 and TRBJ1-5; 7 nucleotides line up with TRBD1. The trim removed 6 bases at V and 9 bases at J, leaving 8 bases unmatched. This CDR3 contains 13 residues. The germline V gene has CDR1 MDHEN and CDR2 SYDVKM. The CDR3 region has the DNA TGTGCCAGCAGCCCCGACAGGGTGAGGCCCCAGCATTTT. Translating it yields CASSPDRVRPQHF.

CDR3 nucleotide sequence: TGTGCCAGCAGCTCGGGACTAAAAGAGACCCAGTACTTC. This codes for CASSSGLKETQYF. The rearrangement joins TRBV5-6 to TRBJ2-5; 7 nucleotides line up with TRBD2. Losses at the gene ends were 3 bases for V and 3 bases for J; bases not matched to a gene: 2. Germline values: CDR1 SGHDT, CDR2 YYEEEE. The CDR3 loop spans 13 amino acids.

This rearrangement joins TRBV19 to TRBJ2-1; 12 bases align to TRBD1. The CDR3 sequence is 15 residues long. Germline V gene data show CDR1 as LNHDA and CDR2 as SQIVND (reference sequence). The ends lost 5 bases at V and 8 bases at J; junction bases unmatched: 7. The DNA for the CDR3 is TGTGCCAGTAGTCACCTGGGACAGGGGGCTGATGAGCAGTTCTTC. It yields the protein CASSHLGQGADEQFF.

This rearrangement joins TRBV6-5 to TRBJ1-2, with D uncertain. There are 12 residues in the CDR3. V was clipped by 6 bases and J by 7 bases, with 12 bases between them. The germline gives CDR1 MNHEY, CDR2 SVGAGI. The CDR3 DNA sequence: TGTGCCAGCAGATCGTCCCACAGTGGCTACACCTTC. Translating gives CASRSSHSGYTF.

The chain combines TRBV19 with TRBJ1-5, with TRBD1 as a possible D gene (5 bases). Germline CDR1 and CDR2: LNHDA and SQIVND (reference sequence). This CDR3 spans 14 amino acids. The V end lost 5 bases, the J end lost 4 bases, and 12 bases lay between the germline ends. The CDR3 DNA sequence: TGTGCCAGTAGTGCGGGACGCATAAATCAGCCCCAGCATTTT. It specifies CASSAGRINQPQHF.

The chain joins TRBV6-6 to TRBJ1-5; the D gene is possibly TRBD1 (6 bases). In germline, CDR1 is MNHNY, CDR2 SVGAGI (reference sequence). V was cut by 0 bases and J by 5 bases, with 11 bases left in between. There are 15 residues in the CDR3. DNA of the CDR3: TGTGCCAGCAGTTACTCAGGGGGACGGGATCAGCCCCAGCATTTT. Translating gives CASSYSGGRDQPQHF.

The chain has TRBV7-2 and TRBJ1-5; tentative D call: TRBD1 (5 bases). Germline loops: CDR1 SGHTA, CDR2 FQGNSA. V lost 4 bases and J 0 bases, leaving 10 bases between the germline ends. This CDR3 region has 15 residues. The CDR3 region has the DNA TGTGCCAGCAGCTCAGGGAGGAGTAGCAATCAGCCCCAGCATTTT. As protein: CASSSGRSSNQPQHF.

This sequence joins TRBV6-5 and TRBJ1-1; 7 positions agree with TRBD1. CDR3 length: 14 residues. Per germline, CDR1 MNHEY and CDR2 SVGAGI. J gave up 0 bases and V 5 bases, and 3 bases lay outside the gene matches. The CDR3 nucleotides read TGTGCCAGCAGTCGGGACAGCATGAACACTGAAGCTTTCTTT. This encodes CASSRDSMNTEAFF.

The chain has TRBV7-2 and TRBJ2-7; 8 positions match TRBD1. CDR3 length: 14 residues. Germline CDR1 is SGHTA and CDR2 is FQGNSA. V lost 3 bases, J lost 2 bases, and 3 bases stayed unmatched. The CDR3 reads CASSFGTGTYEQYF. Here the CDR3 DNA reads TGTGCCAGCAGCTTCGGGACAGGTACCTACGAGCAGTACTTC.

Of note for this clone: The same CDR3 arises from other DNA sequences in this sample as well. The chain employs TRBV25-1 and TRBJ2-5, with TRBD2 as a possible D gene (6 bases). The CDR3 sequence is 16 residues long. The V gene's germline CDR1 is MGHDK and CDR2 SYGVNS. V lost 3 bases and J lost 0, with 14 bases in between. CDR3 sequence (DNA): TGTGCCAGCAGTGACGCGACGCGGGGATACCAAGAGACCCAGTACTTC. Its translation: CASSDATRGYQETQYF.

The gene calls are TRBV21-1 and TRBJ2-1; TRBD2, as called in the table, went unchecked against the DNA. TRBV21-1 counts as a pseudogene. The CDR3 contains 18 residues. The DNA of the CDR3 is TGTGCCAGCAGCATCGGACGAGCGGGGGGGAGCTCCTACAATGAGCAGTTCTTC. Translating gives CASSIGRAGGSSYNEQFF.

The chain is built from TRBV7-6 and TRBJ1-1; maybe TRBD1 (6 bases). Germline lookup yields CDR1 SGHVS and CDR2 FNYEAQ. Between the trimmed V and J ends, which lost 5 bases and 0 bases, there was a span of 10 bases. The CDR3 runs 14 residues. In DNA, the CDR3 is TGTGCCAGCAGCCCCGGACAGATGAACACTGAAGCTTTCTTT. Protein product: CASSPGQMNTEAFF. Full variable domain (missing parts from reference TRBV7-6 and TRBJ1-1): GAGVSQSPRYKVTKRGQDVALRCDPISGHVSLYWYRQALGQGPEFLTYFNYEAQQDKSGLPNDRFSAERPEGSISTLTIQRTEQRDSAMYRCASSPGQMNTEAFFGQGTRLTVV.

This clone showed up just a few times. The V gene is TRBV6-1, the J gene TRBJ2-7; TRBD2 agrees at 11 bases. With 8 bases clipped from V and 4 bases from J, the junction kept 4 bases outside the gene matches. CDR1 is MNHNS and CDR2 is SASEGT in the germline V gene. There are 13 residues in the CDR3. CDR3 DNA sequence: TGTGCCAGCCTTAGCGGGGGGGCTTACGAGCAGTACTTC. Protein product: CASLSGGAYEQYF.

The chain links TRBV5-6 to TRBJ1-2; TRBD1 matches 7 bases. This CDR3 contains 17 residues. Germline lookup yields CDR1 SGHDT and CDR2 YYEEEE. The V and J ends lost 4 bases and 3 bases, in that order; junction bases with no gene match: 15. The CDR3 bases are TGTGCCAGCAGCCCCGGAAGGACGACAGGGTTCCACTATGGCTACACCTTC. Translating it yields CASSPGRTTGFHYGYTF.

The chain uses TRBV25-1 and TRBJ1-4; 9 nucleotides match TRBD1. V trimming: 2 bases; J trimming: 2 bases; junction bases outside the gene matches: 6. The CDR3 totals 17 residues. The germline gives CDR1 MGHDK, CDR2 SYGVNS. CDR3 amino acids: CASSEPTGGSTNEKLFF. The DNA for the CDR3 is TGTGCCAGCAGTGAACCGACAGGGGGATCTACTAATGAAAAACTGTTTTTT.

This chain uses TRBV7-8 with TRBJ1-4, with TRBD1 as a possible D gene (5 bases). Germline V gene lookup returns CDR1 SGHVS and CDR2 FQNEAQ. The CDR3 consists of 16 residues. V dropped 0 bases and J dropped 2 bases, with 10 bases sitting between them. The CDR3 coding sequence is TGTGCCAGCAGCTTAGCAGGGGTCCCCACTAATGAAAAACTGTTTTTT. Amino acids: CASSLAGVPTNEKLFF.

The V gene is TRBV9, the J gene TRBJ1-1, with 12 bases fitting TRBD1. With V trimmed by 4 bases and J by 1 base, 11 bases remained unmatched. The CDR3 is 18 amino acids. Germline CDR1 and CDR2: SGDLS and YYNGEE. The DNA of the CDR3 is TGTGCCAGCAGCTCCCCCGGGACAGGGGGCGTGGGGAACACTGAAGCTTTCTTT. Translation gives CASSSPGTGGVGNTEAFF.

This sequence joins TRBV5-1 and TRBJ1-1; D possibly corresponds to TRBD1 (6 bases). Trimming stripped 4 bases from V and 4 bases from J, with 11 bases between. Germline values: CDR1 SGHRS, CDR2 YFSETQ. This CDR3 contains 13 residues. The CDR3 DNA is TGCGCCAGCAGCAAAACAGGGAGCACTGAAGCTTTCTTT. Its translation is CASSKTGSTEAFF.

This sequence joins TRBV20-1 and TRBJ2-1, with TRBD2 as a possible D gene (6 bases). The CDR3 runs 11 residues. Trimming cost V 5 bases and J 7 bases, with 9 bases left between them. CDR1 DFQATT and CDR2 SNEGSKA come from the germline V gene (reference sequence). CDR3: CSALRGNEQFF. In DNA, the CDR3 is TGCAGTGCTCTCCGGGGGAATGAGCAGTTCTTC.